This T cell receptor beta chain derives from a study of blood T cell repertoires in COVID-19. At the level of the study: Samples taken during acute and convalescent COVID-19 were collected in the United States, Italy and Spain. The cDNA or gDNA used as material had been derived from T cells, B-cell-depleted T cells, or PBMCs.

V lost 7 bases, J lost 6 bases, and 13 bases stayed unmatched. CDR3 length: 17 amino acids. Looked up from germline, CDR1 is LNHDA and CDR2 is SQIVND (reference sequence). In the original analysis: For nucleated cells, counts were estimated from reference gene primer amplification. TCRdb's table, derived via immunoSEQ multiplex PCR, lists solely in-frame clones and lacks some. The V and J calls and clone size were taken over from that table, and D and trimming were inferred from the DNA. The sample has some 56,000 clones; around 81% are singletons. The J gene is TRBJ2-2, the V gene TRBV19, with 11 positions matching TRBD2. This receptor was taken from a man between 60 and 75 years old with acute or convalescent COVID-19. Material: peripheral blood. CDR3 sequence (DNA): TGTGCCAGTACCAATCCTAGTAGCGGGGGGGCCTCCGGGGAGCTGTTTTTT. Protein sequence: CASTNPSSGGASGELFF.